Described below is a single TCR beta chain sequence and its context. The data belong to a study of blood T cell repertoires in COVID-19. Study-level background: Collection of acute and convalescent COVID-19 samples took place in the United States, Italy and Spain. From T cells, B-cell-depleted T cells, or PBMCs came the material, which was cDNA or gDNA.

The table came from immunoSEQ multiplex PCR; TCRdb's copy has only in-frame clones and leaves some out. The repertoire holds fewer than 80,000 clones, approximately 88% seen once, with approximately 8.3% in the top ten. CDR3 length equals 14 residues. CDR1 SGHKS and CDR2 YYEKEE come from the germline V gene (reference sequence). Trimming cost V 4 bases and J 2 bases; bases outside gene matches: 6. What was sequenced was peripheral blood. The rearrangement uses TRBV5-5 and TRBJ2-7; 7 bases line up with TRBD1. This clonotype originated in a man in his thirties or forties with acute or convalescent COVID-19. The CDR3 protein is CASSPRQGAYEQYF. CDR3 coding DNA: TGTGCCAGCAGCCCTAGACAGGGAGCCTACGAGCAGTACTTC.